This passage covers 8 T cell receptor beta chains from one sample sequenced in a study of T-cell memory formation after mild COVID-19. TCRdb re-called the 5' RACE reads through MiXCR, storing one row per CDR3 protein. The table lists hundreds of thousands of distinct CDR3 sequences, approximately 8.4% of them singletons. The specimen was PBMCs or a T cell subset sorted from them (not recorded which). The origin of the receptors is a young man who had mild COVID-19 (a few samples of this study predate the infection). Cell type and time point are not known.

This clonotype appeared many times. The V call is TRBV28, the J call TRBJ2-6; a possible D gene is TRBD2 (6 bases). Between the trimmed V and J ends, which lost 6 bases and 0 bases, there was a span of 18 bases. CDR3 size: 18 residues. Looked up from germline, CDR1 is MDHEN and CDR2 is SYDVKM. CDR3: CASRLYSGLSSGANVLTF. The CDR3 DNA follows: TGTGCCAGCAGGCTCTACTCGGGACTCAGCTCTGGGGCCAACGTCCTGACTTTC.

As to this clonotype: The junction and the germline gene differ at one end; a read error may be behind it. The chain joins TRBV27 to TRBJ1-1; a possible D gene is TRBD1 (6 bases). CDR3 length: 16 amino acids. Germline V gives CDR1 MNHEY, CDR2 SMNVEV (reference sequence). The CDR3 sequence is CASSPWRGGLNTEALF. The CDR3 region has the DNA TGTGCCAGCAGTCCCTGGAGGGGGGGCCTGAACACTGAAGCTTTATTT.

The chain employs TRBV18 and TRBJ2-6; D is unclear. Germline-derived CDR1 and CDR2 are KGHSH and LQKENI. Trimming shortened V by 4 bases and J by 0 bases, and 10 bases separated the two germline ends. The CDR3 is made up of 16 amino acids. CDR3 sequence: CASSRTLNSGANVLTF. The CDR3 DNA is TGTGCCAGCTCACGCACTCTTAACTCTGGGGCCAACGTCCTGACTTTC.

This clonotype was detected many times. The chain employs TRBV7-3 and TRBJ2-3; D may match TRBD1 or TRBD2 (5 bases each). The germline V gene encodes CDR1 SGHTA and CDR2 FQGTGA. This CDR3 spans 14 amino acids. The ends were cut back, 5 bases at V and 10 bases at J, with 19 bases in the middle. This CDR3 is CASSISPGPASQYF. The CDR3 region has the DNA TGTGCCAGCAGCATTTCTCCGGGGCCCGCTTCGCAGTATTTT.

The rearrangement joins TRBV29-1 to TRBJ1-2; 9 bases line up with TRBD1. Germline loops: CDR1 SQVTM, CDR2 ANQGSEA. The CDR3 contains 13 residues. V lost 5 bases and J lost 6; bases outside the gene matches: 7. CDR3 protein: CSVRGQGYHGYTF. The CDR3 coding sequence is TGCAGCGTTCGAGGACAGGGGTATCATGGCTACACCTTC.

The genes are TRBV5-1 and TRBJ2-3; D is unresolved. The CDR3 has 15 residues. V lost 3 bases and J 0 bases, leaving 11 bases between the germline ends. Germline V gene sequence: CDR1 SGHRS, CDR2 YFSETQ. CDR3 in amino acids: CASSSDPSSTDTQYF. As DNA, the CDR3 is TGCGCCAGCAGCTCTGACCCTTCTAGCACAGATACGCAGTATTTT.

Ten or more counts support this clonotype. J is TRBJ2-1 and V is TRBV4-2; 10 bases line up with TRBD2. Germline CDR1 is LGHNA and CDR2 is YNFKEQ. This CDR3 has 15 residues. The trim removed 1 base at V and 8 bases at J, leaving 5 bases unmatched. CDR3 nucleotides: TGTGCCAGCAGCCAAGGAGCGGGGGGGCTTGATGAGCAGTTCTTC. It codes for CASSQGAGGLDEQFF.

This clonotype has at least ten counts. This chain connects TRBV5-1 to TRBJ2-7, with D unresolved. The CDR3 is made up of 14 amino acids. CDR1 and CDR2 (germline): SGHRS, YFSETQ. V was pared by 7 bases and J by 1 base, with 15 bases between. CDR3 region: CASGKGLGSYEQYF. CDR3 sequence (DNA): TGCGCCAGCGGCAAGGGATTAGGATCCTACGAGCAGTACTTC.